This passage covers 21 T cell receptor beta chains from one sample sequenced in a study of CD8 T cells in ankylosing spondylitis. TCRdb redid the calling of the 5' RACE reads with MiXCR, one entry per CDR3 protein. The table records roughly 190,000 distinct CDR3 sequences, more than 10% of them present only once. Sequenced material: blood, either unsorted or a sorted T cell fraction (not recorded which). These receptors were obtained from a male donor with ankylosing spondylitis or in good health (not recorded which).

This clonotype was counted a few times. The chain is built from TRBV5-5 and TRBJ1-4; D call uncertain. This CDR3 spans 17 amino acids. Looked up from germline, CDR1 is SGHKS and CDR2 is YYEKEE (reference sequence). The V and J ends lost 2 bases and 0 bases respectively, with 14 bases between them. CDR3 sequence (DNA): TGTGCCAGCAGCTTTGGGAAAGGACCTTCAACTAATGAAAAACTGTTTTTT. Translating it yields CASSFGKGPSTNEKLFF.

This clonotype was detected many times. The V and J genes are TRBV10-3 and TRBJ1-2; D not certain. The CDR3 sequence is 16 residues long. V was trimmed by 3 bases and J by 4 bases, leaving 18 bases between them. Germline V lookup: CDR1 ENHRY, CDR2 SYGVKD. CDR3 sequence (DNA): TGTGCCATCAGTGAAGGGATCGAGCGAGCCTCCTATGGCTACACCTTC. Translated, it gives CAISEGIERASYGYTF.

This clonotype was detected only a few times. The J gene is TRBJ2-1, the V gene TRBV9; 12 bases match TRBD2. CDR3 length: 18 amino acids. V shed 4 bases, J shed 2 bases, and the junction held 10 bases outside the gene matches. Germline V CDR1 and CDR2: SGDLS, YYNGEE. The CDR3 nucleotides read TGTGCCAGCAGCTTTTACTCTAGCGGGGGGGACCCCTACAATGAGCAGTTCTTC. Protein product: CASSFYSSGGDPYNEQFF.

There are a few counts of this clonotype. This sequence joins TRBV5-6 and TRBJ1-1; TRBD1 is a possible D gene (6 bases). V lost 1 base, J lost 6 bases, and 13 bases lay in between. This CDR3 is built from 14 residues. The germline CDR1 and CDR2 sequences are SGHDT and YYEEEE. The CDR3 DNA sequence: TGTGCCAGCAGCTTGAATGCAGGGGACGCTGAAGCTTTCTTT. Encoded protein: CASSLNAGDAEAFF.

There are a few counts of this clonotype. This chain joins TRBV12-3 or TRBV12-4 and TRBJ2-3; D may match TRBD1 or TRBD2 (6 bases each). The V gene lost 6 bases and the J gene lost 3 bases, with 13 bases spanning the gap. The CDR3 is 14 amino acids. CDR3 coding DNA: TGTGCCAGCAGCTATGGGGGGCGGACAGATACGCAGTATTTT. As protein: CASSYGGRTDTQYF.

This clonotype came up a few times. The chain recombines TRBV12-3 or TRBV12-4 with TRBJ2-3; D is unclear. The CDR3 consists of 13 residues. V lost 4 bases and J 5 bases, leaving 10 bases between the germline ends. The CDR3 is CASSSRRLDTQYF. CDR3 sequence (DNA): TGTGCCAGCAGTTCGAGACGCCTAGATACGCAGTATTTT.

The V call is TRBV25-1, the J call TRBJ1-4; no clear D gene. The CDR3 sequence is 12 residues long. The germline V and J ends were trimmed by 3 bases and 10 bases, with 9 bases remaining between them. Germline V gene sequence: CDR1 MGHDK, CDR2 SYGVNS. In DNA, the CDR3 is TGTGCCAGCAGTGATGCCCGAGGAAAACTGTTTTTT. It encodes CASSDARGKLFF.

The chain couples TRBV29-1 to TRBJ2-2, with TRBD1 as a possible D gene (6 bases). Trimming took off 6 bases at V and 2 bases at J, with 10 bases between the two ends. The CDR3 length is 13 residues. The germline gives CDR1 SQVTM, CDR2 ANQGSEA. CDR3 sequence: CSVGTPNTGELFF. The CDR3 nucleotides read TGCAGCGTCGGGACACCTAACACCGGGGAGCTGTTTTTT.

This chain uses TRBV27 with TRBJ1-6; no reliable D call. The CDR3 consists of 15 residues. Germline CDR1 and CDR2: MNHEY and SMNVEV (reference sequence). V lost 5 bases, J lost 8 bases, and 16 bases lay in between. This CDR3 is CASSSWTSPDSPLHF. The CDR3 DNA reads TGTGCCAGCAGTAGCTGGACGTCCCCGGATTCACCCCTCCACTTT.

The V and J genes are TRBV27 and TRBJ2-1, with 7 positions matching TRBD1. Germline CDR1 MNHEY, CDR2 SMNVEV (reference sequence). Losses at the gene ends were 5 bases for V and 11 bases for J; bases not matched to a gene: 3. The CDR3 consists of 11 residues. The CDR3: CASSQQGKQFF. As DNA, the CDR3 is TGTGCCAGCAGTCAACAGGGGAAGCAGTTCTTC.

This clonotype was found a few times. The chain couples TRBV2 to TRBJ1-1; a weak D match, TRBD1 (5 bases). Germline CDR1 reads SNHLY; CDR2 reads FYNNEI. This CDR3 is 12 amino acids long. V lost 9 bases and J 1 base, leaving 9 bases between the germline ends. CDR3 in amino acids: CARIQENTEAFF. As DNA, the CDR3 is TGTGCCAGGATACAGGAGAACACTGAAGCTTTCTTT.

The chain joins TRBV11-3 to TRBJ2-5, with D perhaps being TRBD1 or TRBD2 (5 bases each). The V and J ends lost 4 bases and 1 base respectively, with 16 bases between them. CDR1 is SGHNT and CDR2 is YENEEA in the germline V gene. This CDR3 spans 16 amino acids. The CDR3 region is CASSSAGTYFQETQYF. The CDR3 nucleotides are TGTGCCAGCAGCTCAGCCGGGACCTACTTCCAAGAGACCCAGTACTTC. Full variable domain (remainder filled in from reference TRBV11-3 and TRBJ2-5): EAGVVQSPRYKIIEKKQPVAFWCNPISGHNTLYWYLQNLGQGPELLIRYENEEAVDDSQLPKDRFSAERLKGVDSTLKIQPAELGDSAVYLCASSSAGTYFQETQYFGPGTRLLVL.

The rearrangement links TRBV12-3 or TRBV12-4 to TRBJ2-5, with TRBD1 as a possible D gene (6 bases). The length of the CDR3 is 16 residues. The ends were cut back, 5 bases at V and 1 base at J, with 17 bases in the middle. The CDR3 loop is CASSPHPTGLQETQYF. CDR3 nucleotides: TGTGCCAGCAGTCCCCACCCGACAGGTCTCCAAGAGACCCAGTACTTC.

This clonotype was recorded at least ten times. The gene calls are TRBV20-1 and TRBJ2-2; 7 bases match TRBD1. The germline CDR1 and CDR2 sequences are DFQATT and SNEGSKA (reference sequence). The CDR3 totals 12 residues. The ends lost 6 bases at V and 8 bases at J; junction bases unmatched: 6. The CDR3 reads CSAKEGAGELFF. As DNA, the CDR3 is TGCAGTGCCAAAGAGGGGGCTGGGGAGCTGTTTTTT.

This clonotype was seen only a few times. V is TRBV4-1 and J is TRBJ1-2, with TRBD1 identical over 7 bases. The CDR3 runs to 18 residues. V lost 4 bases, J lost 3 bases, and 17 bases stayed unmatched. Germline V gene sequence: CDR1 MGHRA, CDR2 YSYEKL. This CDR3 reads CASSRPRDRQGDYYGYTF. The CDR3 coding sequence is TGCGCCAGCAGCCGACCCCGAGACCGGCAGGGGGATTACTATGGCTACACCTTC.

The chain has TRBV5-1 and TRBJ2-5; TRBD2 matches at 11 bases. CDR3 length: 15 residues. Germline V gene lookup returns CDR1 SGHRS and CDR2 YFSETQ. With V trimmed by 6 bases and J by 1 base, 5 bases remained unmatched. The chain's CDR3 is CASTSGTSGQETQYF. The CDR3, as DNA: TGCGCCAGCACCTCCGGGACTAGCGGCCAAGAGACCCAGTACTTC. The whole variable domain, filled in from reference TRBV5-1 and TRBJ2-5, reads KAGVTQTPRYLIKTRGQQVTLSCSPISGHRSVSWYQQTPGQGLQFLFEYFSETQRNKGNFPGRFSGRQFSNSRSEMNVSTLELGDSALYLCASTSGTSGQETQYFGPGTRLLVL.

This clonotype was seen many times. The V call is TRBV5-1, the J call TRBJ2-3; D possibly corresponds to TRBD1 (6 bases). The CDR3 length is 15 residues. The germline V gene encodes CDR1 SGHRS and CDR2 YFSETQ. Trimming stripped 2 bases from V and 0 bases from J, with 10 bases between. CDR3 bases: TGCGCCAGCAGCTTATACACAGGGAGCACAGATACGCAGTATTTT. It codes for CASSLYTGSTDTQYF.

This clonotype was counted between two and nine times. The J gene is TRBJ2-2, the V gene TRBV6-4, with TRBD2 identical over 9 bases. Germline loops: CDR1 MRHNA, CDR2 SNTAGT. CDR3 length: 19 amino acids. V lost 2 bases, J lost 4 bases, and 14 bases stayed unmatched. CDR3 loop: CASSDTHTSGPRGTGELFF. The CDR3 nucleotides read TGTGCCAGCAGTGACACTCATACTAGCGGGCCCCGGGGCACCGGGGAGCTGTTTTTT.

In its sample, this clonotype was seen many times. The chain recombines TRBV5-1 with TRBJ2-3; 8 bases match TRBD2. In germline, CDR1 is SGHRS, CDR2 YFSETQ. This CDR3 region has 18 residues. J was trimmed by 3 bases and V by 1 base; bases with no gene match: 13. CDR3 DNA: TGCGCCAGCAGCTTGTATCCAGCGGGGGCCATCAGAACAGATACGCAGTATTTT. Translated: CASSLYPAGAIRTDTQYF.

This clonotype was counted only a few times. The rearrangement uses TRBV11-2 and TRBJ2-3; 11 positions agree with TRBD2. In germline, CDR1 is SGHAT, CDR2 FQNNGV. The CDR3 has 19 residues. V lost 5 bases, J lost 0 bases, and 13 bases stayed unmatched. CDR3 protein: CASSPVKLGLAVSTDTQYF. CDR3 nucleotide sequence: TGTGCCAGCAGCCCCGTCAAGCTGGGACTAGCGGTGAGCACAGATACGCAGTATTTT.

The CDR3, as DNA: TGTGCCAGCAGCTTTTCAACCGGGACAGATTCCTACGAGCAGTACTTC. Residues: CASSFSTGTDSYEQYF. This sequence joins TRBV7-9 and TRBJ2-7, with 7 bases fitting TRBD1. Trimming at V came to 3 bases and at J to 1 base, leaving 9 bases not matched to a gene. Germline V lookup: CDR1 SEHNR, CDR2 FQNEAQ (reference sequence). The CDR3 is 16 amino acids.